This T cell receptor beta chain stems from a study of Graves' ophthalmopathy and Graves' hyperthyroidism. About the study: No treatment had been given when peripheral blood was collected at initial diagnosis. General study points: Most thyroid-expanded clonotypes exceeding 0.001 frequency were also found in blood.

Points on this clonotype: Antigen: not known.

Germline CDR1 and CDR2: MNHEY and SMNVEV (reference sequence). The CDR3 length is 13 residues. V was pared by 5 bases and J by 8 bases, with 15 bases between. Amplification of TCR beta CDR3 regions used RNA transcripts. HTBI primers served in a first-round RT-PCR, which a second-round multiplex PCR followed. TCRdb used MiXCR to reprocess the multiplex PCR reads, holding one entry per CDR3 protein. The sample contains about 700,000 distinct CDR3 sequences, about 38% of which appear only once. Diagnoses were established from clinical symptoms, serum thyroxine, TRAb, thyroid ultrasound and orbital computed tomography.

J is TRBJ1-2 and V is TRBV27; D is uncertain. The sequence was collected from an adult man with Graves' ophthalmopathy. Input material: peripheral blood. The CDR3 spells CASSGSRFGGYTF. CDR3 DNA sequence: TGTGCCAGCAGTGGCAGTCGCTTCGGCGGCTACACCTTC.